This T cell receptor (beta chain) came from a study of multiple sclerosis patients with progressive multifocal leukoencephalopathy. Time point specified: time of PML onset. Sequencing used immunoSEQ multiplex PCR; TCRdb keeps in-frame clones, though not all of them. The sample contains 30,000 or so clones, about 91% of which appear only once. V was clipped by 11 bases and J by 4 bases, with 23 bases between them. Germline loops: CDR1 SGHNT, CDR2 YENEEA. The CDR3 contains 15 residues. The J gene is TRBJ1-1, the V gene TRBV11-3, with D possibly matching TRBD1 (5 bases). This clonotype was obtained from a woman aged 35 to 49 with progressive multifocal leukoencephalopathy. The sample consisted of PBMCs, taken from a patient treated with natalizumab. CDR3 sequence (DNA): TGTGCCCCCTGGGGGGGACCCCCAGGGAGCACTGAAGCTTTCTTT. Amino acid sequence: CAPWGGPPGSTEAFF.